The next 31 T cell receptor beta chains were all read from a single sample in a study of blood T cells in healthy people across ages. For the second PCR, which ran for 7 to 11 cycles, a sample-barcoded 5' primer and a J-beta primer mix were used. TCRdb analysed the 5' RACE reads with MiXCR anew, one entry per CDR3 protein. The table lists 870,000 or so distinct CDR3 sequences, around 26% of them singletons. Sequencing was done on a sample of blood. The source of these receptors is a woman of 80 years or more in good health.

This clonotype was observed at least ten times. V and J are TRBV7-9 and TRBJ2-1; D unresolved. With 5 bases removed from V and 7 bases from J, the gap between germline ends came to 18 bases. This CDR3 has 15 residues. The V gene's germline CDR1 is SEHNR and CDR2 FQNEAQ (reference sequence). The CDR3 region is CASSLTLDVLNEQFF. The CDR3 region has the DNA TGTGCCAGCAGCCTGACCTTGGACGTTTTAAATGAGCAGTTCTTC. Drawing the rest from reference TRBV7-9 and TRBJ2-1, the complete variable domain is DTGVSQNPRHKITKRGQNVTFRCDPISEHNRLYWYRQTLGQGPEFLTYFQNEAQLEKSRLLSDRFSAERPKGSFSTLEIQRTEQGDSAMYLCASSLTLDVLNEQFFGPGTRLTVL.

This clonotype was counted ten times or more. This rearrangement joins TRBV11-1 to TRBJ2-5; 11 bases align to TRBD2. J gave up 5 bases and V 7 bases, and 6 bases lay outside the gene matches. The V gene's germline CDR1 is SGHAT and CDR2 FQDESV (reference sequence). This CDR3 region has 14 residues. Here the CDR3 DNA reads TGTGCCAGCACCAAGGGACTAGCGGACGAGACCCAGTACTTC. It codes for CASTKGLADETQYF.

J is TRBJ2-1 and V is TRBV12-3 or TRBV12-4; 14 nucleotides align to TRBD2. V lost 6 bases, J lost 3 bases, and 7 bases stayed unmatched. The CDR3 consists of 17 residues. The chain's CDR3 is CASSHGTSGSFYNEQFF. Here the CDR3 DNA reads TGTGCCAGCAGCCACGGGACTAGCGGGAGTTTCTACAATGAGCAGTTCTTC.

CDR3 protein: CASSFWGGTYEQYF. The CDR3 DNA is TGTGCCAGCAGCTTTTGGGGGGGAACCTACGAGCAGTACTTC. This chain connects TRBV7-2 to TRBJ2-4, with 7 bases fitting TRBD2. Matching the DNA end better, TRBJ2-7 makes the J call doubtful. Per the germline V gene, CDR1 is SGHTA and CDR2 is FQGNSA. There are 14 residues in the CDR3.

Comment on this clonotype: A much larger clone lies one base from this, so it may be a read error. The chain joins TRBV28 to TRBJ2-5, with D tentatively TRBD2 (7 bases). The germline V gene has CDR1 MDHEN and CDR2 SYDVKM. This CDR3 region has 13 residues. V shed 6 bases and J shed 11 bases, with 19 bases lying between them. CDR3 sequence (DNA): TGTGCCAGCAGGAGAGGGGGGGCACATGAGCAGTACTTC. Protein sequence: CASRRGGAHEQYF.

As for this clonotype: A read error may explain this, as a much larger clone is one base away. The chain has TRBV6-6 and TRBJ2-6; TRBD1 agrees at 7 bases. The CDR3 has 15 amino acids. Germline V gives CDR1 MNHNY, CDR2 SVGAGI (reference sequence). The CDR3 region has the DNA TGTGCCAGCAGGTCTACAGGGGCTGGGGCCAACGTCCGGACTTTC. Translation: CASRSTGAGANVRTF.

This clonotype was seen a handful of times. The gene calls are TRBV7-9 and TRBJ1-3; a weak D match, TRBD1 (5 bases). V was pared by 5 bases and J by 3 bases, with 17 bases between. The germline CDR1 and CDR2 sequences are SEHNR and FQNEAQ (reference sequence). This CDR3 spans 16 amino acids. This chain's CDR3 is CASSKTSKGHGNTIYF. The CDR3 region has the DNA TGTGCCAGCAGCAAGACGAGCAAGGGGCATGGAAACACCATATATTTT.

The CDR3: CASSRRTGLDEQFF. The CDR3, as DNA: TGTGCCAGCAGCCGTCGCACAGGGTTAGATGAGCAGTTCTTC. The gene calls are TRBV7-2 and TRBJ2-1; a weak D match, TRBD1 (6 bases). CDR3 size: 14 residues. With 5 bases removed from V and 8 bases from J, the gap between germline ends came to 16 bases. Germline V gene lookup returns CDR1 SGHTA and CDR2 FQGNSA.

The chain couples TRBV20-1 to TRBJ2-7, with D unclear. V was pared by 1 base and J by 5 bases, with 15 bases between. The V gene's germline CDR1 is DFQATT and CDR2 SNEGSKA (reference sequence). The CDR3 extends over 14 amino acids. The CDR3 here is CSARALQGSDEQYF. In DNA form, the CDR3 reads TGCAGTGCTAGAGCCCTTCAAGGTTCCGACGAGCAGTACTTC.

This clonotype was seen ten or more times. The chain carries TRBV28 and TRBJ1-2, with 8 bases matching TRBD1. V lost 1 base and J lost 6; bases outside the gene matches: 10. CDR1 MDHEN and CDR2 SYDVKM come from the germline V gene. CDR3 length: 16 amino acids. The CDR3 coding sequence is TGTGCCAGCAGTTTATATGGGCAACAGGGGGTCGATGGCTACACCTTC. Residues: CASSLYGQQGVDGYTF.

The J gene is TRBJ2-7, the V gene TRBV5-1; D may be TRBD1 (6 bases). The tail of the sequence fits TRBJ2-5 better, so the J call may be wrong. CDR1 and CDR2 (germline): SGHRS, YFSETQ. This CDR3 spans 15 amino acids. The CDR3 DNA reads as TGCGCCAGCAGCTTGGGACAGGCGAGGGGGGAGACCCAGTACTTC. As protein: CASSLGQARGETQYF.

The rearrangement links TRBV7-8 to TRBJ2-2, with TRBD1 as a possible D gene (5 bases). This CDR3 region has 16 residues. With 1 base removed from V and 5 bases from J, the gap between germline ends came to 14 bases. Germline V lookup: CDR1 SGHVS, CDR2 FQNEAQ. The CDR3: CASSLVPRASTGELFF. As DNA, the CDR3 is TGTGCCAGCAGCTTAGTACCCAGGGCGAGTACCGGGGAGCTGTTTTTT.

This clonotype showed up just once. The gene calls are TRBV6-1 and TRBJ2-5; 7 positions agree with TRBD2. Germline CDR1 is MNHNS and CDR2 is SASEGT. The V and J ends lost 11 bases and 9 bases, in that order; junction bases with no gene match: 12. This CDR3 is 12 amino acids long. The CDR3 DNA reads TGTGCCGGAGCTTGGGGGGGGGAGGCCCAGTACTTC. Translating it yields CAGAWGGEAQYF.

This clonotype was detected ten times or more. CDR3 nucleotides: TGCAGTGCTAGCCCGGGCTCAGGGGACTATGGCTACACCTTC. Protein: CSASPGSGDYGYTF. The chain couples TRBV20-1 to TRBJ1-2, with D maybe TRBD1 (6 bases). Germline values: CDR1 DFQATT, CDR2 SNEGSKA (reference sequence). V shed 3 bases and J shed 3 bases, with 14 bases lying between them. CDR3 size: 14 residues.

This clonotype has a count of ten or more. The chain has TRBV6-1 and TRBJ2-3; no definite D call. V gave up 1 base and J gave up 6 bases, with 8 bases separating them. Germline values: CDR1 MNHNS, CDR2 SASEGT. CDR3 size: 13 residues. This chain's CDR3 is CASSEGYRDTQYF. CDR3 coding DNA: TGTGCCAGCAGTGAAGGGTACCGGGATACGCAGTATTTT.

V gene TRBV20-1 combines with J gene TRBJ2-5, with 7 bases lining up with TRBD1. V lost 6 bases and J lost 1; bases outside the gene matches: 8. CDR1 and CDR2 (germline): DFQATT, SNEGSKA (reference sequence). The CDR3 is 14 residues long. CDR3 loop: CSATDRDIQETQYF. The DNA of the CDR3 is TGCAGTGCCACTGACAGGGACATCCAAGAGACCCAGTACTTC.

This clonotype was detected once. V is TRBV6-5 and J is TRBJ2-7; D is undetermined. Per germline, CDR1 MNHEY and CDR2 SVGAGI. Trimming shortened V by 0 bases and J by 0 bases, and 12 bases separated the two germline ends. This CDR3 is 16 amino acids long. CDR3 residues: CASSYSLLSASYEQYF. In DNA, the CDR3 is TGTGCCAGCAGTTACTCCCTCCTAAGCGCCTCCTACGAGCAGTACTTC.

In this sample, this clonotype turned up a few times. The chain carries TRBV24-1 and TRBJ1-2; D is uncertain. V gave up 1 base and J gave up 0 bases, with 5 bases separating them. Per germline, CDR1 KGHDR and CDR2 SFDVKD. The length of the CDR3 is 14 residues. CDR3 region: CATSDFASNYGYTF. CDR3 sequence (DNA): TGTGCCACCAGTGATTTTGCATCTAACTATGGCTACACCTTC.

This clonotype has ten or more counts. The rearrangement joins TRBV6-2 or TRBV6-3 to TRBJ2-7; D not resolved. This CDR3 comprises 14 residues. Germline V gene data show CDR1 as MNHEY and CDR2 as SVGEGT. V gave up 2 bases and J gave up 0 bases, with 8 bases separating them. DNA for the CDR3: TGTGCCAGCAGTTACGGGCGGCTCTCCTACGAGCAGTACTTC. Amino acid sequence: CASSYGRLSYEQYF.

This clonotype was seen a handful of times. This may be a read error: a much more frequent sequence differs by one nucleotide. The chain recombines TRBV9 with TRBJ2-1; D might be TRBD1 or TRBD2, each matching 5 bases. The J call is doubtful: the DNA matches TRBJ2-7 better. CDR3 size: 14 residues. CDR1 and CDR2 from the germline V gene are SGDLS and YYNGEE. The CDR3 loop is CASSPGSSYNEQYF. In DNA, the CDR3 is TGTGCCAGCAGCCCAGGGAGCTCCTACAATGAGCAGTACTTC.

This clonotype was picked up many times. CDR3 sequence (DNA): TGTGCCAGCAGCTTATCCGTCAGCACAGATACGCAGTATTTT. Translated: CASSLSVSTDTQYF. This chain joins TRBV7-9 and TRBJ2-3; D call uncertain. Germline CDR1 reads SEHNR; CDR2 reads FQNEAQ (reference sequence). The CDR3 runs 14 residues. The germline V and J ends were trimmed by 2 bases and 0 bases, with 6 bases remaining between them.

Comments on this clonotype: A clone one base away is much larger, so this may be a read error. The chain has TRBV6-1 and TRBJ2-1; 7 bases are a match to TRBD2. The last part of the DNA fits TRBJ2-7 better; the J call may be wrong. Germline CDR1 reads MNHNS; CDR2 reads SASEGT. This CDR3 has 15 residues. The CDR3 sequence: CASSGGGSSYNEQYF. Written as DNA, the CDR3 is TGTGCCAGCTCGGGCGGGGGTAGTTCCTACAATGAGCAGTACTTC.

This clonotype was counted at least ten times. The J gene is TRBJ1-5, the V gene TRBV19; TRBD1 is a possible D gene (5 bases). Trimming stripped 5 bases from V and 7 bases from J, with 15 bases between. CDR3 length: 14 residues. CDR1 and CDR2 from the germline V gene are LNHDA and SQIVND (reference sequence). This chain's CDR3 is CASSSTPGDQPQHF. Here the CDR3 DNA reads TGTGCCAGTAGTTCTACCCCTGGGGACCAGCCCCAGCATTTT.

This clonotype was detected ten times or more. The chain employs TRBV7-2 and TRBJ2-7, with TRBD2 matching over 9 bases. Germline V gene data show CDR1 as SGHTA and CDR2 as FQGNSA. With 6 bases clipped from V and 2 bases from J, the junction kept 5 bases outside the gene matches. The CDR3 has 14 amino acids. CDR3 DNA: TGTGCCAGCAGGAATAGCGGGGGCACCTACGAGCAGTACTTC. It specifies CASRNSGGTYEQYF.

A remark on this clonotype: Possible read error: a much larger clone is one base away. The chain links TRBV11-2 to TRBJ2-7; D is perhaps TRBD1 (5 bases). Germline CDR1 and CDR2: SGHAT and FQNNGV. Trimming cost V 0 bases and J 2 bases, with 11 bases left between them. The CDR3 loop spans 15 amino acids. CDR3 in DNA: TGTGCCAGCAGCTTAGACAGGGTGAGCCCCTACGAGCAGTACTTC. It is translated as CASSLDRVSPYEQYF.

The CDR3 sequence: CASSQVTPGGGHNEQFF. DNA for the CDR3: TGCGCCAGCAGCCAAGTGACCCCTGGCGGGGGACACAATGAGCAGTTCTTC. The chain recombines TRBV4-3 with TRBJ2-1; 7 nucleotides match TRBD2. The length of the CDR3 is 17 residues. Germline CDR1 is LGHNA and CDR2 is YSLEER. J was trimmed by 5 bases and V by 1 base; bases with no gene match: 11.

The chain couples TRBV12-3 or TRBV12-4 to TRBJ2-5; D uncertain. The CDR3 covers 12 residues. The V end was cut by 3 bases, the J end by 11 bases, with 13 bases between. The CDR3 nucleotides are TGTGCCAGCAGTTTCAGGATTCTCGGGCAGTACTTC. Amino acids: CASSFRILGQYF.

The chain employs TRBV5-4 and TRBJ2-1, with TRBD2 matching over 7 bases. The better agreement between TRBJ2-7 and the DNA end casts doubt on the J call. Per the germline V gene, CDR1 is SGHNT and CDR2 is YYREEE (reference sequence). The CDR3 loop spans 15 amino acids. The CDR3 bases are TGTGCCAGCAGCAACGGGGGGAGCTCCTACAATGAGCAGTACTTC. Translated, it gives CASSNGGSSYNEQYF.

In its sample, this clonotype was seen a few times. The chain has TRBV4-1 and TRBJ2-1; tentative D call: TRBD2 (5 bases). The V end lost 3 bases, the J end lost 0 bases, and 12 bases lay between the germline ends. The CDR3 runs to 16 residues. Germline-derived CDR1 and CDR2 are MGHRA and YSYEKL. As DNA, the CDR3 is TGCGCCAGCAGCCATGACCCGGGAAGCTCCTACAATGAGCAGTTCTTC. This sequence encodes CASSHDPGSSYNEQFF.

This chain links TRBV28 with TRBJ1-6, with D possibly matching TRBD1 (6 bases). The CDR3 runs to 15 residues. V lost 6 bases and J lost 9, with 18 bases in between. The germline V gene has CDR1 MDHEN and CDR2 SYDVKM. CDR3 sequence (DNA): TGTGCCAGCAGCATCAGGGGACTTGAGGCTTCACCCCTCCACTTT. Residues: CASSIRGLEASPLHF.

The V gene is TRBV18, the J gene TRBJ1-1; 8 nucleotides match TRBD1. The ends lost 6 bases at V and 6 bases at J; junction bases unmatched: 6. From germline, CDR1 is KGHSH and CDR2 LQKENI. This CDR3 comprises 13 residues. Here the CDR3 DNA reads TGTGCCAGCTCCTCGGACAGGGTTTCTGAAGCTTTCTTT. It translates to CASSSDRVSEAFF.